The clone carrying this T cell receptor beta chain was seen at least ten times. These data originate in a study of T-cell reconstitution after alpha-beta-depleted transplantation in children. Researchers prepared the TCRbeta library using unique molecular identifiers, the study reports. TCRdb analysed the PCR reads with MiXCR anew, one entry per CDR3 protein. The sample has more than 90,000 distinct CDR3 sequences, roughly 8.4% seen once; the top ten hold 6.9%. Germline V CDR1 and CDR2: ENHRY, SYGVKD. Between the trimmed V and J ends, which lost 10 bases and 3 bases, there was a span of 23 bases. This CDR3 contains 16 residues.

The sequence was collected from a human donor who donated a stem cell graft to a child with congenital amegakaryocytic thrombocytopenia. The starting material was PBMCs from the stem cell graft donor, obtained from the stem cell graft. The chain employs TRBV10-3 and TRBJ2-3; D possibly corresponds to TRBD1 (6 bases). Here the CDR3 reads CATSPRDTGGTDTQYF. The CDR3 nucleotides read TGTGCCACCTCACCCCGGGACACCGGTGGTACAGATACGCAGTATTTT.